This T cell receptor (beta chain) came from a study of blood T cell repertoires in COVID-19. Background on the study: Samples of COVID-19 (acute and convalescent) were obtained from the United States, Italy and Spain.

Authors' data handling: Reference gene primer amplification yielded estimated nucleated cell counts. The method was immunoSEQ multiplex PCR; TCRdb's version includes in-frame clones alone and lacks a portion of them. That table is the source of V, J and clone size, and D and trimming were worked out from the DNA. The sample yields fewer than 130,000 clones, over 75% seen once. CDR3 length: 13 amino acids. V lost 4 bases and J lost 7, with 14 bases in between. Germline V gene data show CDR1 as SGHDT and CDR2 as YYEEEE. This clone was found once. V gene TRBV5-6 combines with J gene TRBJ1-2, with D perhaps TRBD1 (5 bases). Sample: peripheral blood. The clonotype was recovered from a woman at least 80 years old with active or convalescent COVID-19. CDR3 sequence: CASSPWRGGGYTF. The CDR3 region has the DNA TGTGCCAGCAGCCCGTGGCGGGGGGGTGGCTACACCTTC.